This entry lists 23 T cell receptor beta chains sequenced from one sample in a study of human T cells and chemical hapten exposure. This sample's time point: pre-sensitization, week 0. The treatment: therapeutic diphenylcyclopropenone sensitization with weekly scalp DPC. TCRdb reprocessed the RACE reads via MiXCR and lists one record per CDR3 protein. The repertoire holds fewer than 70,000 distinct CDR3 sequences, with about a tenth as singletons. The material was whole blood, obtained in connection with sensitization to the hapten diphenylcyclopropenone (DPC). These receptors were collected from a woman aged 45-60 years with alopecia areata. Some clones in this sample may be carry-over from other donors' samples.

This clonotype came up many times. V usage is TRBV18 and J usage is TRBJ2-7; D remains unclear. There are 14 residues in the CDR3. Germline CDR1 and CDR2: KGHSH and LQKENI. The germline V and J ends were trimmed by 2 bases and 1 base, with 9 bases remaining between them. CDR3 sequence (DNA): TGTGCCAGCTCACCAAAGTTGAGTTCCTACGAGCAGTACTTC. Its protein product is CASSPKLSSYEQYF.

This clonotype was recorded a few times. The chain employs TRBV30 and TRBJ1-2; no clear D. The CDR3 totals 10 residues. Germline V gene data show CDR1 as GTSNPN and CDR2 as SVGIG (reference sequence). V gave up 3 bases and J gave up 8 bases, with 7 bases separating them. The CDR3 coding sequence is TGTGCCTGGAGGAAAGGGGGCTACACCTTC. It yields the protein CAWRKGGYTF.

This clonotype was detected many times. This chain links TRBV6-4 with TRBJ2-3; 8 bases fit TRBD2. From germline, CDR1 is MRHNA and CDR2 SNTAGT. The trim removed 5 bases at V and 3 bases at J, leaving 4 bases unmatched. The CDR3 extends over 14 amino acids. The DNA for the CDR3 is TGTGCCAGCAGTAACGGGGGGGGTACAGATACGCAGTATTTT. Amino acid sequence: CASSNGGGTDTQYF.

This clonotype was seen repeatedly, ten times or more. CDR3 amino acids: CASSLGREGEQFF. Written as DNA, the CDR3 is TGTGCCAGCAGCTTGGGCAGGGAGGGTGAGCAGTTCTTC. The chain has TRBV7-2 and TRBJ2-1; TRBD2 matches at 7 bases. Germline loops: CDR1 SGHTA, CDR2 FQGNSA. This CDR3 has 13 residues. V shed 3 bases and J 9 bases; nucleotides not matched to a gene: 5.

This clonotype was observed many times. The rearrangement links TRBV6-6 to TRBJ1-6; D remains ambiguous. The CDR3 length is 15 residues. Germline CDR1 and CDR2: MNHNY and SVGAGI (reference sequence). V was clipped by 2 bases and J by 7 bases, with 12 bases between them. CDR3 nucleotide sequence: TGTGCCAGCAGTTACCTGGGGTCGACCAATTCACCCCTCCACTTT. The encoded protein is CASSYLGSTNSPLHF.

This clonotype showed up many times. The chain links TRBV9 to TRBJ2-7; TRBD2 aligns across 7 bases. Trimming cost V 0 bases and J 2 bases; bases outside gene matches: 5. This CDR3 has 15 amino acids. Looked up from germline, CDR1 is SGDLS and CDR2 is YYNGEE. This CDR3 reads CASSVAASGTYEQYF. The DNA of the CDR3 is TGTGCCAGCAGCGTAGCGGCTAGCGGTACCTACGAGCAGTACTTC.

In this sample, this clonotype turned up many times. DNA of the CDR3: TGTGCCAGTAGTAATCAGGGACAGGGGGCTCAGCCCCAGCATTTT. Protein sequence: CASSNQGQGAQPQHF. The rearrangement joins TRBV19 to TRBJ1-5, with 12 nucleotides matching TRBD1. The CDR3 runs 15 residues. Germline lookup yields CDR1 LNHDA and CDR2 SQIVND (reference sequence). V was pared by 4 bases and J by 6 bases, with 4 bases of the junction left unmatched. Looking up the rest from reference TRBV19 and TRBJ1-5 gives the full variable domain: DGGITQSPKYLFRKEGQNVTLSCEQNLNHDAMYWYRQDPGQGLRLIYYSQIVNDFQKGDIAEGYSVSREKKESFPLTVTSAQKNPTAFYLCASSNQGQGAQPQHFGDGTRLSIL.

This clonotype has only a few counts. This chain uses TRBV7-8 with TRBJ1-2; a possible D gene is TRBD1 (6 bases). The V end was cut by 2 bases, the J end by 6 bases, with 13 bases between. Per germline, CDR1 SGHVS and CDR2 FQNEAQ. The CDR3 length is 14 residues. The CDR3 DNA reads as TGTGCCAGCAGCTTAATGCGGACAGTGGATGGCTACACCTTC. This sequence encodes CASSLMRTVDGYTF. The full variable domain, its missing parts supplied by reference TRBV7-8 and TRBJ1-2, is GAGVSQSPRYKVAKRGQDVALRCDPISGHVSLFWYQQALGQGPEFLTYFQNEAQLDKSGLPSDRFFAERPEGSVSTLKIQRTQQEDSAVYLCASSLMRTVDGYTFGSGTRLTVV.

The chain couples TRBV12-3 or TRBV12-4 to TRBJ2-2, with TRBD2 matching over 7 bases. Trimming took 6 bases from V and 6 from J; bases not matched to a gene: 16. The CDR3 extends over 17 amino acids. CDR3 coding DNA: TGTGCCAGCAGCTCAAGGCTTACTAGCGACCACCCCGGGGAGCTGTTTTTT. Translated, it gives CASSSRLTSDHPGELFF.

The CDR3 loop is CASSDTGGGQPQHF. The CDR3 DNA reads as TGTGCCAGCAGTGACACAGGGGGAGGTCAGCCCCAGCATTTT. The chain combines TRBV6-1 with TRBJ1-5; 8 bases fit TRBD1. V was clipped by 3 bases and J by 6 bases; unmatched bases: 4. The CDR3 runs 14 residues. Germline V gene sequence: CDR1 MNHNS, CDR2 SASEGT.

This clonotype was observed a handful of times. The chain couples TRBV5-1 to TRBJ1-2, with D possibly TRBD1 on 5 matching bases. Per the germline V gene, CDR1 is SGHRS and CDR2 is YFSETQ. The ends were cut back, 1 base at V and 6 bases at J, with 22 bases in the middle. The CDR3 contains 17 residues. DNA of the CDR3: TGCGCCAGCAGCTTGAGTGCCGGGGCGTCAAGACTGGATGGCTACACCTTC. It encodes CASSLSAGASRLDGYTF. The full variable domain, rest sourced from reference TRBV5-1 and TRBJ1-2, is KAGVTQTPRYLIKTRGQQVTLSCSPISGHRSVSWYQQTPGQGLQFLFEYFSETQRNKGNFPGRFSGRQFSNSRSEMNVSTLELGDSALYLCASSLSAGASRLDGYTFGSGTRLTVV.

This chain connects TRBV28 to TRBJ2-7; the match to TRBD1 covers 10 bases. The germline gives CDR1 MDHEN, CDR2 SYDVKM. CDR3 length: 17 amino acids. The junction had 11 bases not matched to a gene; V was cut back by 4 bases and J by 2 bases. CDR3 bases: TGTGCCAGCAGTTCCTACCCGGGACAGGGGTCTACCTACGAGCAGTACTTC. Amino acid sequence: CASSSYPGQGSTYEQYF.

Many counts were recorded for this clonotype. The chain combines TRBV6-1 with TRBJ2-5; D is possibly TRBD2 (6 bases). The CDR3 sequence is 15 residues long. Trimming removed 6 bases at V and 2 bases at J, with 16 bases between. In germline, CDR1 is MNHNS, CDR2 SASEGT. The CDR3 here is CASRTEGLAQETQYF. The DNA of the CDR3 is TGTGCCAGCAGGACGGAAGGTCTAGCGCAAGAGACCCAGTACTTC.

This clonotype was recorded many times. The genes are TRBV6-5 and TRBJ1-3, with D tentatively TRBD1 (6 bases). This CDR3 has 15 residues. V lost 3 bases to trimming and J lost 8 bases, with 17 bases between them. CDR1 is MNHEY, CDR2 SVGAGI, per germline. CDR3 nucleotides: TGTGCCAGCAGTTATCGATGGAGGGGGAAGGACACCATATATTTT. This encodes CASSYRWRGKDTIYF.

The table lists this clonotype with a few counts. This chain links TRBV28 with TRBJ2-7, with D uncertain. CDR3 length: 12 amino acids. With 1 base removed from V and 1 base from J, the gap between germline ends came to 2 bases. Germline-derived CDR1 and CDR2 are MDHEN and SYDVKM. Here the CDR3 DNA reads TGTGCCAGCAGTTTATTTTCCTACGAGCAGTACTTC. Translation gives CASSLFSYEQYF.

This clonotype was counted ten times or more. The chain employs TRBV7-3 and TRBJ1-1; tentatively, D is TRBD1 (5 bases). CDR1 SGHTA and CDR2 FQGTGA come from the germline V gene. This CDR3 region has 15 residues. The V end lost 5 bases, the J end lost 0 bases, and 13 bases lay between the germline ends. CDR3 coding DNA: TGTGCCAGCAGCCTGGGGGTCCACATGAACACTGAAGCTTTCTTT. The encoded protein is CASSLGVHMNTEAFF.

This clonotype was observed at least ten times. The chain links TRBV6-5 to TRBJ1-6; D is perhaps TRBD1 (5 bases). The CDR3 contains 15 residues. V lost 2 bases and J 9 bases, leaving 14 bases between the germline ends. Germline assignment: CDR1 MNHEY and CDR2 SVGAGI. CDR3 sequence: CASSYGDQALSPLHF. The CDR3 bases are TGTGCCAGCAGTTACGGGGACCAAGCCCTTTCACCCCTCCACTTT.

Many counts were recorded for this clonotype. V usage is TRBV12-5 and J usage is TRBJ2-1; TRBD2 aligns across 8 bases. V lost 0 bases, J lost 5 bases, and 6 bases stayed unmatched. The CDR3 runs to 16 residues. Germline V gene data show CDR1 as LGHNT and CDR2 as FRNRAP. The CDR3 DNA follows: TGTGCTAGTGGTTTGGTCCTCGGGGGGGTTAACAATGAGCAGTTCTTC. Translated: CASGLVLGGVNNEQFF. The variable domain in full, with the rest retrieved from reference TRBV12-5 and TRBJ2-1, is DARVTQTPRHKVTEMGQEVTMRCQPILGHNTVFWYRQTMMQGLELLAYFRNRAPLDDSGMPKDRFSAEMPDATLATLKIQPSEPRDSAVYFCASGLVLGGVNNEQFFGPGTRLTVL.

Ten or more counts support this clonotype. The chain uses TRBV9 and TRBJ1-2, with TRBD1 as a possible D gene (6 bases). Germline CDR1 and CDR2: SGDLS and YYNGEE. The CDR3 has 15 residues. The ends were cut back, 0 bases at V and 3 bases at J, with 12 bases in the middle. In DNA form, the CDR3 reads TGTGCCAGCAGCGTAGAGGGCAGGGGCTACTATGGCTACACCTTC. This sequence encodes CASSVEGRGYYGYTF.

This clonotype was counted only a few times. The CDR3 DNA is TGTGCCAGCAGCCTCACCTCGACTAGCACAGATACGCAGTATTTT. Translating it yields CASSLTSTSTDTQYF. This chain links TRBV7-2 with TRBJ2-3; D remains unclear. CDR1 is SGHTA, CDR2 FQGNSA, per germline. CDR3 length equals 15 residues. The V end lost 5 bases, the J end lost 0 bases, and 12 bases lay between the germline ends.

V and J are TRBV4-1 and TRBJ1-6, with D tentatively TRBD1 (6 bases). The V gene's germline CDR1 is MGHRA and CDR2 YSYEKL. CDR3 length: 17 amino acids. Trimming took off 0 bases at V and 8 bases at J, with 17 bases between the two ends. The chain's CDR3 is CASSQDSGGLGYSPLHF. The CDR3 DNA follows: TGCGCCAGCAGCCAAGATAGTGGGGGCTTGGGATATTCACCCCTCCACTTT.

The chain joins TRBV9 to TRBJ1-5; maybe TRBD1 (6 bases). This CDR3 spans 15 amino acids. Trimming removed 3 bases from V and 4 bases from J, with 14 bases in between. Germline V CDR1 and CDR2: SGDLS, YYNGEE. The CDR3 sequence is CASSDADSLNQPQHF. In nucleotides, the CDR3 is TGTGCCAGCAGCGATGCGGACAGTTTGAATCAGCCCCAGCATTTT.

This clonotype occurred many times. In DNA, the CDR3 is TGTGCCAGCAGCGTAGCAACAAACACTGAAGCTTTCTTT. Its protein is CASSVATNTEAFF. The chain combines TRBV9 with TRBJ1-1; D is undetermined. Trimming took 0 bases from V and 2 from J, leaving 5 bases between them. Per germline, CDR1 SGDLS and CDR2 YYNGEE. CDR3 length: 13 residues.